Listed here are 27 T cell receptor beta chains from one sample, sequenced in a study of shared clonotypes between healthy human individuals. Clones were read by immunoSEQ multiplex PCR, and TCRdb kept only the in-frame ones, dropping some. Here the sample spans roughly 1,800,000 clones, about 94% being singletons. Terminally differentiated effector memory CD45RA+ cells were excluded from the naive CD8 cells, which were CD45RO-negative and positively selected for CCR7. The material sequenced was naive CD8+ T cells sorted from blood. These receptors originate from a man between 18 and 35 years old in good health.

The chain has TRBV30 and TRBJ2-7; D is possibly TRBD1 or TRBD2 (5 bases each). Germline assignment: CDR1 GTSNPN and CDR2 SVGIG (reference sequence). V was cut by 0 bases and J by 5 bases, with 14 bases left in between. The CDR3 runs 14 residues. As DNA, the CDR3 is TGTGCCTGGAGTGTGGCAGGGAGTATCGACGAGCAGTACTTC. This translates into CAWSVAGSIDEQYF.

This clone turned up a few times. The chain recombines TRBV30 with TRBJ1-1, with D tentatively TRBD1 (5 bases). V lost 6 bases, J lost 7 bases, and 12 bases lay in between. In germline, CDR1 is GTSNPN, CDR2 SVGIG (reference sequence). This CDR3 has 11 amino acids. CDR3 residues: CACSPGVEAFF. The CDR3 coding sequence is TGTGCCTGTTCCCCGGGGGTTGAAGCTTTCTTT.

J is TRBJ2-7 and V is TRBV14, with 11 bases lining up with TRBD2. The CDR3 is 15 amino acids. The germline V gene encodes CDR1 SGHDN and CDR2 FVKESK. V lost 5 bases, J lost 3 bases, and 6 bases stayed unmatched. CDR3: CASSTPGTSGYEQYF. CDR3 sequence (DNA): TGTGCCAGCAGCACCCCCGGGACTAGCGGCTACGAGCAGTACTTC.

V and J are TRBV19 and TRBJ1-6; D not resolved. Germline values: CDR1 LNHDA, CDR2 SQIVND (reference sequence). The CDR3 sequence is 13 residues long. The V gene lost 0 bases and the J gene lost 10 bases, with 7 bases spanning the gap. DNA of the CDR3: TGTGCCAGTAGTATAGAGCGGGGATCACCCCTCCACTTT. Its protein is CASSIERGSPLHF.

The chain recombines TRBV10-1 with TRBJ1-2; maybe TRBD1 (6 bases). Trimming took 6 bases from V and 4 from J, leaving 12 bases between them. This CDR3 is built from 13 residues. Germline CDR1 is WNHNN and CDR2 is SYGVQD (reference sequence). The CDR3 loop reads CASSGSQGYGYTF. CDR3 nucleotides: TGCGCCAGCAGCGGTTCACAGGGCTATGGCTACACCTTC.

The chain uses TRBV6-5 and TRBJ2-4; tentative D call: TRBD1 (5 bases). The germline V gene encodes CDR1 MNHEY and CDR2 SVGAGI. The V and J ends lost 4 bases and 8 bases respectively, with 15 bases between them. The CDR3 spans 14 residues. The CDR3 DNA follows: TGTGCCAGCAGTTCCGGGCAGGGCGTTGACATTCAGTACTTC. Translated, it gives CASSSGQGVDIQYF.

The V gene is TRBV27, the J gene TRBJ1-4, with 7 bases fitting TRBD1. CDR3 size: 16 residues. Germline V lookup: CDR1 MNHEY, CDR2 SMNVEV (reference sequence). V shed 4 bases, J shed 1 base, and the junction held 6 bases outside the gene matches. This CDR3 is CASSSYWTGTNEKLFF. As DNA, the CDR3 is TGTGCCAGCAGTTCTTATTGGACAGGAACTAATGAAAAACTGTTTTTT.

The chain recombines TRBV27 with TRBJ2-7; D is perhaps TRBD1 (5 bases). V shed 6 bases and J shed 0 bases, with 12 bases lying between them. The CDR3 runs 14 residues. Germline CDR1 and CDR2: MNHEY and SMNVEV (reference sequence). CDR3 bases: TGTGCCAGCAGGGACAAGGGATCCTCCTACGAGCAGTACTTC. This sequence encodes CASRDKGSSYEQYF.

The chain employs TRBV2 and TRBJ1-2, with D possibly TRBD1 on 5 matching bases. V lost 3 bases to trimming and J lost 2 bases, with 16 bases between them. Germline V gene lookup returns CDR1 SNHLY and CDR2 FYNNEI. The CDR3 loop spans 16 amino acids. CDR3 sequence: CASSEVLRDGNYGYTF. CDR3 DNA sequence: TGTGCCAGCAGTGAGGTCCTACGGGACGGAAACTATGGCTACACCTTC.

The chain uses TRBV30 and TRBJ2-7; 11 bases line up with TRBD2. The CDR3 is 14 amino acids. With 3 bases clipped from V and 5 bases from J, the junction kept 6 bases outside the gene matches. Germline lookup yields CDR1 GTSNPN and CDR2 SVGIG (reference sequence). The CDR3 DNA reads TGTGCCTGGAGAGACACTAGCGGGAGCAACGAGCAGTACTTC. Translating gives CAWRDTSGSNEQYF.

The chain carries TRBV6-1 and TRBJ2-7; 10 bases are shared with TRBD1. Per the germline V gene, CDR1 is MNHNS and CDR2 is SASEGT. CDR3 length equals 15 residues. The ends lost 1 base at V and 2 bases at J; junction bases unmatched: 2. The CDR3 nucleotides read TGTGCCAGCAGTGAAGGTGACAGGGGGCCCTACGAGCAGTACTTC. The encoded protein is CASSEGDRGPYEQYF.

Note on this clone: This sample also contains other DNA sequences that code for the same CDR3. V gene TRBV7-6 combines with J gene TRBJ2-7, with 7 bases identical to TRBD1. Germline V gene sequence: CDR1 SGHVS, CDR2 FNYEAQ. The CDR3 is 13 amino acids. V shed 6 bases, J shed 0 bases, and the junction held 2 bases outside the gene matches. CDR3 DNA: TGTGCCAGCAGTCGGGACAGCTCCTACGAGCAGTACTTC. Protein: CASSRDSSYEQYF.

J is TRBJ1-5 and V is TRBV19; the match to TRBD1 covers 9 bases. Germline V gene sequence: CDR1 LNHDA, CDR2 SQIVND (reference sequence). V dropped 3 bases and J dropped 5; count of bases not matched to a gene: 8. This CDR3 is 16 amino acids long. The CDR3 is CASSIRTGDQDQPQHF. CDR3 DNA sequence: TGTGCCAGTAGTATTCGGACAGGGGATCAGGATCAGCCCCAGCATTTT. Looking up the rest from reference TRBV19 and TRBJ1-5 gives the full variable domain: DGGITQSPKYLFRKEGQNVTLSCEQNLNHDAMYWYRQDPGQGLRLIYYSQIVNDFQKGDIAEGYSVSREKKESFPLTVTSAQKNPTAFYLCASSIRTGDQDQPQHFGDGTRLSIL.

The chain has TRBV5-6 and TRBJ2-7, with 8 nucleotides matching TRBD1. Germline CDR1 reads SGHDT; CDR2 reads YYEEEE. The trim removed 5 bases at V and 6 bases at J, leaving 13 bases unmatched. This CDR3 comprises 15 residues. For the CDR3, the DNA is TGTGCCAGCAGTTGGGGCGCACAGGGGGACAGCGAGCAGTACTTC. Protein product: CASSWGAQGDSEQYF.

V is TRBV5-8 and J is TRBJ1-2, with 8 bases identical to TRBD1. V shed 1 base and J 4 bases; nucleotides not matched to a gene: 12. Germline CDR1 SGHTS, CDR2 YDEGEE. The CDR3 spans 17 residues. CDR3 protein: CASSLFRTGNKGYGYTF. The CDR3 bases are TGTGCCAGCAGCTTGTTTCGGACAGGGAATAAAGGCTATGGCTACACCTTC.

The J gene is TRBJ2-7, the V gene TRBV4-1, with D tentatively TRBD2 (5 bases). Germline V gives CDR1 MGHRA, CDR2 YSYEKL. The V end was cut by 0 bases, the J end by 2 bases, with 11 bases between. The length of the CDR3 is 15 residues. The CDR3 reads CASSQEPGYPYEQYF. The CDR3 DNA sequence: TGCGCCAGCAGCCAAGAACCGGGGTACCCCTACGAGCAGTACTTC.

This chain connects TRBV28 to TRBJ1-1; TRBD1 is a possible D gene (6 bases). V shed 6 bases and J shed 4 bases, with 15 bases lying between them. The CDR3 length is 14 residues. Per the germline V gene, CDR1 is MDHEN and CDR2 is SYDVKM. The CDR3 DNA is TGTGCCAGCAGAGAACAGGGTTTGGGCACTGAAGCTTTCTTT. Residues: CASREQGLGTEAFF.

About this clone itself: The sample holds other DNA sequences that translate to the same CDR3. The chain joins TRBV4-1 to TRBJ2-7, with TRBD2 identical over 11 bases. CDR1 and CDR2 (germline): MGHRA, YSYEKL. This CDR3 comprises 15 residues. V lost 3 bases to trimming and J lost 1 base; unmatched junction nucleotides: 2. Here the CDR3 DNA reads TGCGCCAGCAGCCACAGGACTAGCGGGTCCTACGAGCAGTACTTC. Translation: CASSHRTSGSYEQYF.

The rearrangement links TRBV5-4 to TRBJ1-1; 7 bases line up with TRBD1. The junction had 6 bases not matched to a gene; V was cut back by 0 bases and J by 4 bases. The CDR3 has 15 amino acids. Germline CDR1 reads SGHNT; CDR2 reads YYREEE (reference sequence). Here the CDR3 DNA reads TGTGCCAGCAGCTTGGGCTCGACAGGGCGCACTGAAGCTTTCTTT. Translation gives CASSLGSTGRTEAFF. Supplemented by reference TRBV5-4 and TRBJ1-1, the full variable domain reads ETGVTQSPTHLIKTRGQQVTLRCSSQSGHNTVSWYQQALGQGPQFIFQYYREEENGRGNFPPRFSGLQFPNYSSELNVNALELDDSALYLCASSLGSTGRTEAFFGQGTRLTVV.

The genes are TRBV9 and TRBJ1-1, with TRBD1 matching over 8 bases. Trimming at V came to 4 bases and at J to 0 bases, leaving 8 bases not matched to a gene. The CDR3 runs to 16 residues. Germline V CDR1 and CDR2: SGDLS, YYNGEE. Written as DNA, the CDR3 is TGTGCCAGCAGCCAATGGACAGGGCTACTGAACACTGAAGCTTTCTTT. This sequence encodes CASSQWTGLLNTEAFF.

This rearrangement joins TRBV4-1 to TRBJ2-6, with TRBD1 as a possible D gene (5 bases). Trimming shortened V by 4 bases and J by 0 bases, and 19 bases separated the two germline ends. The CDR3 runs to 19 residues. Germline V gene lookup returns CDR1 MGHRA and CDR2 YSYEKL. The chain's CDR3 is CASSLKDQGITSGANVLTF. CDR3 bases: TGCGCCAGCAGCCTTAAGGATCAGGGAATTACCTCTGGGGCCAACGTCCTGACTTTC.

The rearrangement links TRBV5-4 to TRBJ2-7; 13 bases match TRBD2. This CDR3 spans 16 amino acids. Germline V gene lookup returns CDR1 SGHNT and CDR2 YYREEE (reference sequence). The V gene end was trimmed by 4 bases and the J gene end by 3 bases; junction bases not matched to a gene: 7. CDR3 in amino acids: CASSRGLAGVGYEQYF. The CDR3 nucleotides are TGTGCCAGCAGCAGAGGACTAGCGGGGGTTGGCTACGAGCAGTACTTC. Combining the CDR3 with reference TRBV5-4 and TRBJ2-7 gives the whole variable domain ETGVTQSPTHLIKTRGQQVTLRCSSQSGHNTVSWYQQALGQGPQFIFQYYREEENGRGNFPPRFSGLQFPNYSSELNVNALELDDSALYLCASSRGLAGVGYEQYFGPGTRLTVT.

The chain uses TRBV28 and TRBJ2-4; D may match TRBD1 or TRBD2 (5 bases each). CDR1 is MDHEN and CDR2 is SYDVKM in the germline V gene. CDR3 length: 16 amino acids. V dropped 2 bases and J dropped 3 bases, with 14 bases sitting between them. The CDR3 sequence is CASSLAREYDKNIQYF. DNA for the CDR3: TGTGCCAGCAGTTTAGCCAGGGAGTATGACAAAAACATTCAGTACTTC.

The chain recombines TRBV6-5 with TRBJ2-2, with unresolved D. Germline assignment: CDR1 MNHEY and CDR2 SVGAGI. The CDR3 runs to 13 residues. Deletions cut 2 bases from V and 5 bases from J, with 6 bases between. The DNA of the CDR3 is TGTGCCAGCAGTTACCCTCAAACCGGGGAGCTGTTTTTT. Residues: CASSYPQTGELFF.

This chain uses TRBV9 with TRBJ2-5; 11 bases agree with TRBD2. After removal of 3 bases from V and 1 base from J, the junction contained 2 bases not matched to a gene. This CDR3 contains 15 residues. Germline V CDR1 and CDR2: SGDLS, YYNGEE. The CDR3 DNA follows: TGTGCCAGCAGCGGGCTAGCGGGGGGCCAAGAGACCCAGTACTTC. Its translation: CASSGLAGGQETQYF.

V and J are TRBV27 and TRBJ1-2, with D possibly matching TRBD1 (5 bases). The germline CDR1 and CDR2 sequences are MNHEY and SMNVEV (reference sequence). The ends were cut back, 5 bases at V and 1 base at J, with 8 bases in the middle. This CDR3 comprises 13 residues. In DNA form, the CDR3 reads TGTGCCAGCAGTACAGGCCATAACTATGGCTACACCTTC. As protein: CASSTGHNYGYTF.

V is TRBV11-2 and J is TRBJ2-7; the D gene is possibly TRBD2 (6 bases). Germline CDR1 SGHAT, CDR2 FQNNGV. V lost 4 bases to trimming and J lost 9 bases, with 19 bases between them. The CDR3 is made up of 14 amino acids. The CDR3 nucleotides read TGTGCCAGCAGCTCGATGGGCTCGGCGGGGTGGCAGTACTTC. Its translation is CASSSMGSAGWQYF.